Presented here are 20 T cell receptor beta chains from one specimen sequenced in a study of cytomegalovirus exposure and HLA in healthy donors (dated by TCRdb to 2015 to 2018). The library was prepared using the immunoSEQ multiplex PCR assay. For the multiplex PCR, a mixture combining 60 forward primers for TCR Vbeta segments and 13 reverse primers for TCR Jbeta segments was used. TCRdb took this table from immuneACCESS and kept in-frame rearrangements with V and J called. Such tables lack part of the clones; where checked against another copy, unresolved V genes explain under half of the gap, and the rest is unexplained. The sample profile shows roughly 88,000 clones; about three quarters of them were found once. Clones ranked in the top ten supply under 7% of the sample. The sample consisted of PBMCs. These TCRs come from a man aged 25 to 40 in good health and CMV-seropositive.

This clone was seen a few times. The J gene is TRBJ2-7, the V gene TRBV4-1, with 12 bases identical to TRBD1. V lost 4 bases to trimming and J lost 3 bases; unmatched junction nucleotides: 10. The CDR3 sequence is 17 residues long. Germline V gives CDR1 MGHRA, CDR2 YSYEKL. The chain's CDR3 is CASSPGDRGRADYEQYF. The CDR3 coding sequence is TGCGCCAGCAGCCCTGGGGACAGGGGGCGCGCGGACTACGAGCAGTACTTC.

This clone was seen just once. J is TRBJ2-2 and V is TRBV29-1, with TRBD2 identical over 7 bases. The CDR3 loop spans 17 amino acids. V gave up 6 bases and J gave up 4 bases; unmatched junction bases: 17. Germline CDR1 reads SQVTM; CDR2 reads ANQGSEA. CDR3 amino acids: CSVRELEGGASTGELFF. DNA of the CDR3: TGCAGCGTAAGAGAACTGGAGGGAGGGGCGAGCACCGGGGAGCTGTTTTTT.

The CDR3 DNA is TGCAGCGTTGTGGGGGGGCCGTCCTACAATGAGCAGTTCTTC. Protein product: CSVVGGPSYNEQFF. The chain has TRBV29-1 and TRBJ2-1; D perhaps matches TRBD2 (7 bases). The CDR3 consists of 14 residues. CDR1 and CDR2 (germline): SQVTM, ANQGSEA. Trimming took 4 bases from V and 1 from J, leaving 11 bases between them.

The rearrangement links TRBV30 to TRBJ1-5, with D uncertain. Germline values: CDR1 GTSNPN, CDR2 SVGIG (reference sequence). V was cut by 1 base and J by 4 bases, with 8 bases left in between. CDR3 size: 13 residues. The CDR3, as DNA: TGTGCCTGGAGTGATCGAGGGAATCAGCCCCAGCATTTT. Its translation: CAWSDRGNQPQHF.

This clone was observed many times. The chain is built from TRBV6-1 and TRBJ1-4; 7 bases are a match to TRBD1. Germline CDR1 and CDR2: MNHNS and SASEGT. The V segment lost 4 bases and the J segment 5 bases; nucleotides outside the gene matches: 7. The CDR3 totals 15 residues. DNA of the CDR3: TGTGCCAGCAGTGTAACAGGGGCTGAGAATGAAAAACTGTTTTTT. Its protein is CASSVTGAENEKLFF.

This clone came up once. The V gene is TRBV7-9, the J gene TRBJ2-6; TRBD2 is a possible D gene (5 bases). V shed 5 bases and J shed 2 bases, with 7 bases lying between them. Per germline, CDR1 SEHNR and CDR2 FQNEAQ (reference sequence). There are 14 residues in the CDR3. The CDR3 is CASSPGTGANVLTF. For the CDR3, the DNA is TGTGCCAGCAGCCCGGGGACTGGGGCCAACGTCCTGACTTTC.

This clone has a handful of counts. The J gene is TRBJ2-1, the V gene TRBV28, with 11 bases identical to TRBD2. CDR1 is MDHEN and CDR2 is SYDVKM in the germline V gene. The trim removed 4 bases at V and 8 bases at J, leaving 1 base unmatched. The CDR3 extends over 13 amino acids. The CDR3 loop reads CASSSLAGDEQFF. CDR3 DNA sequence: TGTGCCAGCAGTTCACTAGCGGGAGATGAGCAGTTCTTC.

The CDR3 coding sequence is TGTGCCAGCAGCCGGAGACAGGGCACAGATACGCAGTATTTT. Encoded protein: CASSRRQGTDTQYF. This chain connects TRBV5-4 to TRBJ2-3; perhaps TRBD1 as D (6 bases). In germline, CDR1 is SGHNT, CDR2 YYREEE (reference sequence). The V end lost 4 bases, the J end lost 1 base, and 10 bases lay between the germline ends. The CDR3 contains 14 residues.

The rearrangement links TRBV5-4 to TRBJ1-3; a possible D gene is TRBD1 (6 bases). V was clipped by 0 bases and J by 2 bases, with 12 bases between them. CDR3 length equals 16 residues. The germline V gene encodes CDR1 SGHNT and CDR2 YYREEE (reference sequence). CDR3 bases: TGTGCCAGCAGCTTGGCCGGGGGGCTGGCTGGAAACACCATATATTTT. It is translated as CASSLAGGLAGNTIYF.

This chain uses TRBV5-1 with TRBJ2-5, with D perhaps matching TRBD2 (6 bases). In germline, CDR1 is SGHRS, CDR2 YFSETQ. V lost 4 bases, J lost 2 bases, and 15 bases lay in between. This CDR3 has 15 residues. The CDR3: CASSDQRGKQETQYF. CDR3 DNA: TGCGCCAGCAGCGATCAACGGGGGAAACAAGAGACCCAGTACTTC.

CDR3 in DNA: TGTGCCAGCAGTTACTCGACAGGGCATAATTCACCCCTCCACTTT. Residues: CASSYSTGHNSPLHF. The chain uses TRBV6-6 and TRBJ1-6, with 7 bases fitting TRBD1. Germline CDR1 is MNHNY and CDR2 is SVGAGI (reference sequence). The CDR3 contains 15 residues. The V and J ends lost 0 bases and 5 bases, in that order; junction bases with no gene match: 1.

The chain is built from TRBV7-2 and TRBJ2-7; D remains ambiguous. Germline V gene sequence: CDR1 SGHTA, CDR2 FQGNSA. The CDR3 length is 12 residues. The V and J ends lost 5 bases and 0 bases respectively, with 5 bases between them. This chain's CDR3 is CASSPSSYEQYF. The CDR3 DNA reads TGTGCCAGCAGCCCCTCCTCCTACGAGCAGTACTTC.

The chain couples TRBV6-1 to TRBJ2-2; TRBD2 might be the D (5 bases). The V and J ends lost 11 bases and 5 bases respectively, with 15 bases between them. The CDR3 runs 13 residues. Per the germline V gene, CDR1 is MNHNS and CDR2 is SASEGT. The CDR3 spells CAGGGVGTGELFF. DNA of the CDR3: TGTGCCGGCGGAGGCGTTGGGACCGGGGAGCTGTTTTTT.

The V call is TRBV7-8, the J call TRBJ1-4; possibly TRBD1 for D (5 bases). Germline loops: CDR1 SGHVS, CDR2 FQNEAQ. The CDR3 runs to 16 residues. The ends were cut back, 5 bases at V and 5 bases at J, with 18 bases in the middle. The DNA for the CDR3 is TGTGCCAGCAGCCTTAGCGTTACAGGAGGGAATGAAAAACTGTTTTTT. Amino acids: CASSLSVTGGNEKLFF.

The chain joins TRBV9 to TRBJ1-3, with TRBD1 matching over 11 bases. Germline V gives CDR1 SGDLS, CDR2 YYNGEE. J lost 8 bases, V lost 7 bases, and 8 bases had no gene match. CDR3 length: 14 residues. The CDR3 loop reads CASGGQGARDTIYF. The CDR3 DNA sequence: TGTGCCAGCGGAGGACAGGGGGCTAGGGACACCATATATTTT.

This chain joins TRBV2 and TRBJ1-1; D is possibly TRBD1 (5 bases). Trimming cost V 7 bases and J 4 bases, with 16 bases left between them. This CDR3 is 14 amino acids long. Germline values: CDR1 SNHLY, CDR2 FYNNEI. CDR3 region: CASTRQFEGTEAFF. The CDR3, as DNA: TGTGCCAGCACCAGACAGTTTGAAGGCACTGAAGCTTTCTTT.

The rearrangement uses TRBV5-6 and TRBJ1-3, with D possibly matching TRBD1 (6 bases). Between the trimmed V and J ends, which lost 0 bases and 0 bases, there was a span of 10 bases. The CDR3 has 16 residues. Germline assignment: CDR1 SGHDT and CDR2 YYEEEE. In DNA, the CDR3 is TGTGCCAGCAGCTTGGCAGGGGCCCACTCTGGAAACACCATATATTTT. Its protein product is CASSLAGAHSGNTIYF. Filled out from reference TRBV5-6 and TRBJ1-3, the complete variable domain reads DAGVTQSPTHLIKTRGQQVTLRCSPKSGHDTVSWYQQALGQGPQFIFQYYEEEERQRGNFPDRFSGHQFPNYSSELNVNALLLGDSALYLCASSLAGAHSGNTIYFGEGSWLTVV.

This clone was found once. The chain has TRBV13 and TRBJ2-2; D call uncertain. The length of the CDR3 is 14 residues. V was shortened by 2 bases and J by 1 base, with 5 bases between the two germline ends. CDR1 is PRHDT, CDR2 FYEKMQ, per germline (reference sequence). The CDR3 DNA follows: TGTGCCAGCAGCTTAATCGGGAACACCGGGGAGCTGTTTTTT. Translated: CASSLIGNTGELFF.

About this clone itself: Other DNA sequences in the same sample also yield this CDR3. The chain recombines TRBV28 with TRBJ2-2; D remains ambiguous. V lost 4 bases and J lost 5, with 8 bases in between. CDR1 MDHEN and CDR2 SYDVKM come from the germline V gene. The CDR3 has 13 residues. CDR3 loop: CASSSRGTGELFF. DNA of the CDR3: TGTGCCAGCAGTTCCCGAGGTACCGGGGAGCTGTTTTTT. Supplemented by reference TRBV28 and TRBJ2-2, the full variable domain reads DVKVTQSSRYLVKRTGEKVFLECVQDMDHENMFWYRQDPGLGLRLIYFSYDVKMKEKGDIPEGYSVSREKKERFSLILESASTNQTSMYLCASSSRGTGELFFGEGSRLTVL.

The chain has TRBV1 and TRBJ2-7; the D call in the table, TRBD2, was not verified against the DNA. TRBV1 is a listed pseudogene. CDR3 length equals 17 residues. The CDR3: CTSSQDRAGGHSYEQYV. The CDR3 DNA sequence: TGCACCAGCAGCCAAGATAGGGCGGGGGGTCACTCCTACGAGCAGTACGTC.